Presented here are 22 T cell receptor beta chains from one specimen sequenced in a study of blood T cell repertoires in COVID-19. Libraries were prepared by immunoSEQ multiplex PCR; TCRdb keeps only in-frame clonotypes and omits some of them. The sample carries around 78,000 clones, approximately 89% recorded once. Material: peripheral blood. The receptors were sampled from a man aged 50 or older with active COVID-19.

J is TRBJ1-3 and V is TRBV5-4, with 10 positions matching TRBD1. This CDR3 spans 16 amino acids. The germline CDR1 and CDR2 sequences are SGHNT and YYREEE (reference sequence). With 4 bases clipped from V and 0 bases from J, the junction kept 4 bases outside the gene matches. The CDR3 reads CASSARDRGSGNTIYF. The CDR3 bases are TGTGCCAGCAGCGCCCGGGACAGGGGCTCTGGAAACACCATATATTTT.

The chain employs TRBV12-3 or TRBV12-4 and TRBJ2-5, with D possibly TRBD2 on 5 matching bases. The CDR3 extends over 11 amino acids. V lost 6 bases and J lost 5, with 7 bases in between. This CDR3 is CASSRGETQYF. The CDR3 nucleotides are TGTGCCAGCAGCCGAGGGGAGACCCAGTACTTC.

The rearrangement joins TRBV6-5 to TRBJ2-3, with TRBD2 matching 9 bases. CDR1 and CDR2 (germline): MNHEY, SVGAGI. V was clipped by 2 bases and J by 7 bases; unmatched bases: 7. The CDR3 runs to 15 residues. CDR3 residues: CASSYVASGKNTQYF. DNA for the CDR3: TGTGCCAGCAGTTACGTGGCTAGCGGGAAAAATACGCAGTATTTT.

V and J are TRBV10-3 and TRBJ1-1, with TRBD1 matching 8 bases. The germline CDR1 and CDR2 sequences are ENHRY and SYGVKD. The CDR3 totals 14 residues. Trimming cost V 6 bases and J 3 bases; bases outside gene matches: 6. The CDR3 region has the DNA TGTGCCATCAGCCGGACAGGGAGGGACACTGAAGCTTTCTTT. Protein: CAISRTGRDTEAFF.

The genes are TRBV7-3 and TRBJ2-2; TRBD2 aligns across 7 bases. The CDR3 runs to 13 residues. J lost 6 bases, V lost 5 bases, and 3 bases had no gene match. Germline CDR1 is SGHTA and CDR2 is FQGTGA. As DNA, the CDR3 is TGTGCCAGCAGCCCAAGCGGGGCCGGGGAGCTGTTTTTT. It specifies CASSPSGAGELFF.

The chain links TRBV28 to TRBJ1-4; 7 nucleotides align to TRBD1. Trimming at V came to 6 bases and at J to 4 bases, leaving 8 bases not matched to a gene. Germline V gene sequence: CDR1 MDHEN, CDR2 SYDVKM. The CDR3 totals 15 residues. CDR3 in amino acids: CASRPPGTVNEKLFF. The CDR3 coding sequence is TGTGCCAGCAGGCCCCCCGGGACAGTTAATGAAAAACTGTTTTTT.

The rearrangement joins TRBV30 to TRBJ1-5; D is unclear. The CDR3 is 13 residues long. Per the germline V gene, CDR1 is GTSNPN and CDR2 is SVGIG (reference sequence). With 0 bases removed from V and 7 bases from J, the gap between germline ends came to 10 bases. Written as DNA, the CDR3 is TGTGCCTGGAGTGTAGGAGGAAGCCAGCCCCAGCATTTT. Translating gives CAWSVGGSQPQHF.

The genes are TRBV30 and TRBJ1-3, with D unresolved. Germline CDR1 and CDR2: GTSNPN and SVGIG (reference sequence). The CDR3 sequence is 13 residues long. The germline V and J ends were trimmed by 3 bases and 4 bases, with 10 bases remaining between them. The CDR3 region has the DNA TGTGCCTGGAGCGGAGGGATGGGAAACACCATATATTTT. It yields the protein CAWSGGMGNTIYF.

For the CDR3, the DNA is TGTGCCACCAGCGGCGGCAGGGTAGGGAAAGGCTACACCTTC. This gives the protein CATSGGRVGKGYTF. The chain recombines TRBV15 with TRBJ1-2; weak D call: TRBD1 (5 bases). This CDR3 contains 14 residues. Germline values: CDR1 LNHNV, CDR2 YYDKDF (reference sequence). Trimming shortened V by 5 bases and J by 8 bases, and 18 bases separated the two germline ends. Full variable domain (missing parts from reference TRBV15 and TRBJ1-2): DAMVIQNPRYQVTQFGKPVTLSCSQTLNHNVMYWYQQKSSQAPKLLFHYYDKDFNNEADTPDNFQSRRPNTSFCFLDIRSPGLGDTAMYLCATSGGRVGKGYTFGSGTRLTVV.

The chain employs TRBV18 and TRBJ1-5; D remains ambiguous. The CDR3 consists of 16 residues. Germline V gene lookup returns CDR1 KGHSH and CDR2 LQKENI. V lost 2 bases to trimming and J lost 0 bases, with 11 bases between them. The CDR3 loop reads CASSPGGLYSNQPQHF. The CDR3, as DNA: TGTGCCAGCTCACCAGGCGGACTCTATAGCAATCAGCCCCAGCATTTT.

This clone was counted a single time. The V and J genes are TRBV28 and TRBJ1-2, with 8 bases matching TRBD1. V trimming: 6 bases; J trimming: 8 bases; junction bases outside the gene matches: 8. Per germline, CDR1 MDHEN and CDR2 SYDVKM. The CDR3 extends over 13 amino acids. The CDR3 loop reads CASRPDRAGGYTF. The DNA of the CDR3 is TGTGCCAGCAGGCCGGACAGGGCTGGAGGCTACACCTTC.

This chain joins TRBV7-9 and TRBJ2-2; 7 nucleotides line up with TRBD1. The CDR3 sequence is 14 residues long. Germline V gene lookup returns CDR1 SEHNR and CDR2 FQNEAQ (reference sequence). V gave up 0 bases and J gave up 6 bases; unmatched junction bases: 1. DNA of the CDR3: TGTGCCAGCAGCTTAGCGACAGGGTCCGGGGAGCTGTTTTTT. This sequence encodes CASSLATGSGELFF.

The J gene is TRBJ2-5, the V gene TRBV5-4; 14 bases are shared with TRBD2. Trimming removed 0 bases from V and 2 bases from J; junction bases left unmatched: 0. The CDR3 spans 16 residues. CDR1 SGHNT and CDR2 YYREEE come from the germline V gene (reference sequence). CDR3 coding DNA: TGTGCCAGCAGCTTGGGACTAGCGGGGGGGCAAGAGACCCAGTACTTC. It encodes CASSLGLAGGQETQYF.

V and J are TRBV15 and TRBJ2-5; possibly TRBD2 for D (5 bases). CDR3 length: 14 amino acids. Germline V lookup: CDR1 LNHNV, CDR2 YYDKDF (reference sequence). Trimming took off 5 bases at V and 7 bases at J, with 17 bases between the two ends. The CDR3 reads CATSEGARGRTQYF. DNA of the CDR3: TGTGCCACCAGCGAGGGCGCCAGAGGGAGGACCCAGTACTTC.

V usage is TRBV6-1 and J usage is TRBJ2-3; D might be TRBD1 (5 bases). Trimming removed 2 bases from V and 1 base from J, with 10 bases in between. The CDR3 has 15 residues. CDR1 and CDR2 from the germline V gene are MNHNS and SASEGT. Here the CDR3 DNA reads TGTGCCAGCAGTGAAATAGGGGCCGGCACAGATACGCAGTATTTT. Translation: CASSEIGAGTDTQYF.

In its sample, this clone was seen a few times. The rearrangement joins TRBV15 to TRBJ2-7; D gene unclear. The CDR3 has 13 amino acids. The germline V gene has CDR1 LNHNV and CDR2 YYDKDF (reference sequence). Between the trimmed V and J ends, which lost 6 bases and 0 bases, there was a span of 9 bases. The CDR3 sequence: CATSPRSSYEQYF. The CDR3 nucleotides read TGTGCCACCAGTCCGAGGAGCTCCTACGAGCAGTACTTC.

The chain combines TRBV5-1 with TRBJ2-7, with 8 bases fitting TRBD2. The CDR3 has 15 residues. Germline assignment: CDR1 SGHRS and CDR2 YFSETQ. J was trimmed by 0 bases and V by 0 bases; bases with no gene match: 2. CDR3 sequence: CASSLGGTSSYEQYF. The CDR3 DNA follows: TGCGCCAGCAGCTTGGGCGGGACTAGCTCCTACGAGCAGTACTTC.

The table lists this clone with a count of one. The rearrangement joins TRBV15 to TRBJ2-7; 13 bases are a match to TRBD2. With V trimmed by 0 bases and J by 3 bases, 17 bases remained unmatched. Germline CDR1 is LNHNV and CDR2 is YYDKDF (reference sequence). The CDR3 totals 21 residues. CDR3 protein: CATSRDRVGQGLAGIRYEQYF. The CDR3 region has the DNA TGTGCCACCAGCAGAGATCGGGTCGGGCAGGGACTAGCGGGAATACGCTACGAGCAGTACTTC.

CDR3 DNA sequence: TGTGCCTGGAGTATTGGTTTGGGGGGGGGTAGGAATCAGCCCCAGCATTTT. Its protein is CAWSIGLGGGRNQPQHF. The chain links TRBV30 to TRBJ1-5; perhaps TRBD1 as D (5 bases). Germline CDR1 is GTSNPN and CDR2 is SVGIG (reference sequence). This CDR3 region has 17 residues. Between the trimmed V and J ends, which lost 2 bases and 4 bases, there was a span of 21 bases.

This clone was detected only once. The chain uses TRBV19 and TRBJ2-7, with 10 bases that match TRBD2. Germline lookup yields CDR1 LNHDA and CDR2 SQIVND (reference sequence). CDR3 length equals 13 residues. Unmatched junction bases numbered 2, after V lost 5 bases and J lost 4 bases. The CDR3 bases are TGTGCCAGTAGTTCTAGCGGGGGATACGAGCAGTACTTC. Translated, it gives CASSSSGGYEQYF.

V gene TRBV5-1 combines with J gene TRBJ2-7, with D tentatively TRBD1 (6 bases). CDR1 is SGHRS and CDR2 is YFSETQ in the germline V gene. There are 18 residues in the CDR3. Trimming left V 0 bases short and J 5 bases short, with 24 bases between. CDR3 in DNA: TGCGCCAGCAGCTTGGCCCAGAGTAGGCCAGGGGATTTCCACGAGCAGTACTTC. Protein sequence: CASSLAQSRPGDFHEQYF.

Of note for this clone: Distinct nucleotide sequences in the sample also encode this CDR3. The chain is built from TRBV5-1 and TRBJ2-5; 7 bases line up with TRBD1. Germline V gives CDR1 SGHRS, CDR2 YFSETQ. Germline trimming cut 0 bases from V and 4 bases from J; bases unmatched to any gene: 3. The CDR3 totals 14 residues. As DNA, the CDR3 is TGCGCCAGCAGCTTGGCCCCAGGGGGAGAGACCCAGTACTTC. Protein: CASSLAPGGETQYF.